The clone carrying this TCR beta chain was counted ten times or more. The target antigen is unknown. This sample was included in a study of response to subunit inactivated influenza vaccine. Study results and limitations: Few new T cells, the authors suggested, are recruited by each seasonal influenza vaccination.

TCRdb reanalysed the RT-PCR reads using MiXCR and keeps one entry per CDR3 protein. This sample has about 520,000 distinct CDR3 sequences, with approximately 7.3% found just once. CDR3 length: 12 amino acids. Germline CDR1 and CDR2: SGHKS and YYEKEE (reference sequence). V was trimmed by 3 bases and J by 9 bases, leaving 10 bases between them. Material: PBMCs from blood, obtained 23 to 25 months after vaccination. This TCR was sampled from a man in his fifties or sixties who received an inactivated influenza vaccine. The chain has TRBV5-5 and TRBJ2-1, with D hard to call. CDR3 coding DNA: TGTGCCAGCAGCTGGCCCATCGCTGAGCAGTTCTTC. Protein product: CASSWPIAEQFF.